A selection of T cell receptor beta chains follows, all from one sample in a study of blood T cells in healthy people across ages. TCRdb passed the 5' RACE reads through MiXCR, listing each CDR3 protein once. The sample includes 1,300,000 or so distinct CDR3 sequences, almost 60% of them seen just once. Sequenced material: blood. These receptors were collected from a man aged 18 to 29 in good health. Each CDR3 is given with its conserved first and last residue. D genes are given only for firm matches. Size is omitted from some rows. Given values are once, few, many or a class for expanded clones.

NA	TRBV29-1	TRBJ2-4	NA	CSVEGSVKNIQYF	TGCAGCGTTGAGGGGAGCGTCAAAAACATTCAGTACTTC
NA	TRBV29-1	TRBJ1-2	NA	CSVEKGDYGYTF	TGCAGCGTTGAAAAGGGTGACTATGGCTACACCTTC
NA	TRBV7-9	TRBJ2-7	NA	CASSLGWDEQYF	TGTGCCAGCAGCTTGGGATGGGACGAGCAGTACTTC
TRBD1	TRBV6-5	TRBJ1-2	NA	CASSSGTGLNYGYTF	TGTGCCAGCAGTTCCGGGACAGGTTTGAACTATGGCTACACCTTC
TRBD2	TRBV4-2	TRBJ2-2	few	CASSQDLFSGGVTGELFF	TGTGCCAGCAGCCAAGATCTCTTTTCCGGGGGGGTCACCGGGGAGCTGTTTTTT
TRBD2	TRBV7-6	TRBJ2-1	NA	CASSISGGVISSSYNEQFF	TGTGCCAGCAGCATTAGCGGGGGGGTTATTTCTAGCTCCTACAATGAGCAGTTCTTC
TRBD2	TRBV7-9	TRBJ2-3	few	CASGLGGNTDTQYF	TGTGCCAGCGGGCTCGGGGGGAACACAGATACGCAGTATTTT
TRBD2	TRBV6-2/TRBV6-3	TRBJ2-5	once	CASSWGAGGSETQYF	TGTGCCAGCAGCTGGGGAGCGGGAGGCTCAGAGACCCAGTACTTC
TRBD1	TRBV29-1	TRBJ1-2	NA	CSVAPGTGTLLNYGYTF	TGCAGCGTAGCACCCGGGACAGGGACGTTGTTGAACTATGGCTACACCTTC
NA	TRBV20-1	TRBJ2-7	NA	CSASPETASYEQYF	TGCAGTGCTAGCCCCGAGACAGCGTCCTACGAGCAGTACTTC
NA	TRBV6-2/TRBV6-3	TRBJ1-2	once	CASSYRLLNYGYTF	TGTGCCAGCAGTTATCGGCTCCTTAACTATGGCTACACCTTC
TRBD2	TRBV7-9	TRBJ2-1	NA	CASVGGYSYNEQFF	TGTGCCAGCGTCGGGGGGTACTCCTACAATGAGCAGTTCTTC
NA	TRBV6-6	TRBJ2-5	NA	CASSTLDRYQETQYF	TGTGCCAGCAGCACACTCGACAGATACCAAGAGACCCAGTACTTC
NA	TRBV11-2	TRBJ2-5	NA	CASTSWERETQYF	TGTGCCAGCACCTCGTGGGAGCGAGAGACCCAGTACTTC
TRBD1	TRBV6-5	TRBJ1-4	NA	CASSYVGSGGREKLFF	TGTGCCAGCAGTTACGTTGGATCAGGGGGTCGCGAAAAACTGTTTTTT
NA	TRBV12-3/TRBV12-4	TRBJ1-2	NA	CASRRAPNYGYTF	TGTGCCAGCAGACGAGCCCCTAACTATGGCTACACCTTC
NA	TRBV6-2/TRBV6-3	TRBJ2-1	few	CASSSGVSEQFF	TGTGCCAGCAGTTCGGGAGTGTCTGAGCAGTTCTTC
NA	TRBV21-1	TRBJ2-7	few	CASSTRYRSSYEQYF	TGTGCCAGCAGCACCCGTTACCGGAGCTCCTACGAGCAGTACTTC
TRBD2	TRBV20-1	TRBJ2-3	NA	CSAPRTSGVTDTQYF	TGCAGTGCTCCTCGGACTAGCGGGGTCACAGATACGCAGTATTTT
NA	TRBV29-1	TRBJ2-3	NA	CSVEVDQGDTQYF	TGCAGCGTTGAAGTCGACCAGGGTGATACGCAGTATTTT
NA	TRBV10-3	TRBJ2-1	few	CAISDRPGVRYNEQFF	TGTGCCATCAGTGACCGACCGGGGGTGCGCTACAATGAGCAGTTCTTC
NA	TRBV12-5	TRBJ2-7	few	CASGLDTGPYEQYF	TGTGCTAGTGGTTTGGATACAGGACCCTACGAGCAGTACTTC
NA	TRBV28	TRBJ2-7	NA	CASRVGGQSISSYEQYF	TGTGCCAGCCGAGTGGGCGGGCAATCCATTAGCTCCTACGAGCAGTACTTC
NA	TRBV27	TRBJ2-4	NA	CASSLMISANEQYF	TGTGCCAGCAGTTTAATGATCAGCGCCAATGAGCAGTACTTC
TRBD2	TRBV6-1	TRBJ2-7	NA	CASSEFIAGEPTYEQYF	TGTGCCAGCAGTGAATTTATAGCGGGAGAACCGACCTACGAGCAGTACTTC
TRBD1	TRBV7-2	TRBJ1-4	NA	CASSLEAGGSEKLFF	TGTGCCAGCAGCTTAGAAGCAGGGGGCAGTGAAAAACTGTTTTTT
NA	TRBV28	TRBJ2-7	NA	CASSFSVYEQYF	TGTGCCAGCAGTTTTTCGGTTTACGAGCAGTACTTC